This T cell receptor (beta chain) appears in the sequencing data of a study of blood T cell repertoires in COVID-19 (dated by TCRdb to 2020 to 2022). Background for the entire study: Collaborator samples came from the United States, Italy and Spain and covered acute and convalescent phases of COVID-19. Where available, HLA class I and class II types were taken from metadata supplied by the sample provider and were not determined by assay-based typing. The prospective study material was composed of cDNA or gDNA derived from T cells, B-cell-depleted T cells, or PBMCs. Sample metadata almost always included a de-identified subject ID, COVID-19 status, age in years and sex. The dataset comprised deeply sampled blood TCRbeta repertoires from subjects exposed to, actively infected with, or recovered from COVID-19. The repertoires were released in a freely available public database intended as a resource for research on the immune response to SARS-CoV-2. The samples were drawn from the first 160 participants of the ongoing ImmuneRACE study and from 1,254 subjects provided by 6 global collaborators. General conclusions and limits of the study: The amount of clinical and demographic metadata varied by source and participant and was provided uncurated.

The immunoSEQ Assay, a bias-controlled multiplex PCR, was used to amplify TCRbeta CDR3 regions from genomic DNA. The authors' pipeline ran thus. Nucleated cell counts per sample were estimated from amplification of reference gene primers within the assay. To quantify the absolute abundance of each unique TCRbeta CDR3 rearrangement, sequence reads were collapsed and filtered. For each sample, productive Simpson clonality was calculated as the square root of Simpson's diversity index over productive rearrangements. TCRdb retrieved this table from immuneACCESS and kept in-frame rearrangements only. Not all clones are present; in checked studies, unresolved V genes account for under half, and no reason is known for the remainder. Clonal size and the V and J genes are those of that table, whereas D and trimming came from the DNA. This sample comprises about 200,000 clones, more than 65% of them detected only once. The top ten hold under 15% of the sample.

Concerning this clone: The antigen it recognizes is unknown. Base qualities are not recorded, but no much larger clone differs from it by a single base.

CDR1 and CDR2 (SGHVS, FQNEAQ) derive from the germline V gene. The germline ends are 5 bases apart after V is trimmed by 1 base and J by 4 bases. The CDR3 covers 13 residues, taking in both the cysteine and the phenylalanine. Only the CDR3 region is kept as DNA, spanning 39 bases read in frame from base 1. Each collaborating institution followed its own protocols to collect whole blood in K2EDTA tubes. For TCRbeta analysis, collaborators shipped samples as frozen whole blood, isolated PBMCs, or DNA extracted from either of those sample types. The sample consisted of peripheral blood. The rearranged chain carries TRBV7-8 and TRBJ2-1; there is no confident call for the D gene. This TCR came from a human donor in a cohort sampled during active COVID-19. The nucleotides are TGTGCCAGCAGCTTAGTGACATACAATGAGCAGTTCTTC. Translation gives CASSLVTYNEQFF.